These 2 T cell receptor beta chains came from one sample sequenced in a study of T cell responses to AZD1222 COVID-19 vaccine. Profiling relied on immunoSEQ multiplex PCR, and the TCRdb table lists in-frame clones only, not all of them. Among about 190,000 clones listed, approximately 91% were seen once. Sample: peripheral blood, taken on day 0 of AZD1222 vaccination. The receptors were gathered from an adult in good health.

This clone was counted a few times. The V and J genes are TRBV4-2 and TRBJ1-6; D is possibly TRBD1 (6 bases). V was trimmed by 0 bases and J by 8 bases, leaving 20 bases between them. The CDR3 totals 18 residues. From germline, CDR1 is LGHNA and CDR2 YNFKEQ. The CDR3 loop reads CASSQDLSRGHTDSPLHF. Here the CDR3 DNA reads TGTGCCAGCAGCCAAGATCTTAGTAGGGGACATACGGATTCACCCCTCCACTTT.

The rearrangement joins TRBV5-4 to TRBJ1-4; TRBD1 aligns across 8 bases. The germline gives CDR1 SGHNT, CDR2 YYREEE (reference sequence). This CDR3 has 17 amino acids. The junction had 21 bases not matched to a gene; V was cut back by 4 bases and J by 13 bases. The CDR3 nucleotides are TGTGCCAGCAGCCCGTCCCCCAGCCGACAGGGGCAATCGGGACTGTTTTTT. As protein: CASSPSPSRQGQSGLFF.